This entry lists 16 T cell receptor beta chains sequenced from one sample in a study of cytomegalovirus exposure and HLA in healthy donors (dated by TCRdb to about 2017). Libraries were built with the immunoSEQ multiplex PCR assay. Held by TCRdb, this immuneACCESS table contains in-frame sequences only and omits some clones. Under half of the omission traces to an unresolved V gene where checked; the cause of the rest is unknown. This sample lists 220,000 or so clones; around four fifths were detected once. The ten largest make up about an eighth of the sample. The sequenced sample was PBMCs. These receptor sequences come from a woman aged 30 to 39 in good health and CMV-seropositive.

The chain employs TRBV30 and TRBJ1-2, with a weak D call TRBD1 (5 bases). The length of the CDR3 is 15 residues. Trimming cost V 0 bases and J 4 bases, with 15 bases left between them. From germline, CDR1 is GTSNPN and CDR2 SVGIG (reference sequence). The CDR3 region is CAWSVIPDRFYGYTF. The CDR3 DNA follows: TGTGCCTGGAGTGTAATTCCCGACAGATTCTATGGCTACACCTTC.

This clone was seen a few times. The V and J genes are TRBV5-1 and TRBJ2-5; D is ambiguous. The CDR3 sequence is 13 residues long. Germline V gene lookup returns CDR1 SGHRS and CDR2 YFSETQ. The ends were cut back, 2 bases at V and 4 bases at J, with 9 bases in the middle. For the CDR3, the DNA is TGCGCCAGCAGCTTAGAGCGTGCAGAGACCCAGTACTTC. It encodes CASSLERAETQYF.

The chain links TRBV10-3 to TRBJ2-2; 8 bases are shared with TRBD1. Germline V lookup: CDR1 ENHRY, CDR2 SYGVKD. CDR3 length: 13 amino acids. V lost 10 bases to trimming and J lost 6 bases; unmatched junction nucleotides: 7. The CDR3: CATQDRESGELFF. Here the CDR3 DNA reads TGTGCCACCCAGGACAGGGAATCCGGGGAGCTGTTTTTT.

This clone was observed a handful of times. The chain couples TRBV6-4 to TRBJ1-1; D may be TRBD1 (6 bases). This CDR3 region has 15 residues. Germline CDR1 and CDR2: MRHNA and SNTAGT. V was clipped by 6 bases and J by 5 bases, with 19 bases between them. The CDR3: CASRPSGAGRTEAFF. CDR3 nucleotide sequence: TGTGCCAGCAGGCCCTCAGGGGCGGGTAGGACTGAAGCTTTCTTT.

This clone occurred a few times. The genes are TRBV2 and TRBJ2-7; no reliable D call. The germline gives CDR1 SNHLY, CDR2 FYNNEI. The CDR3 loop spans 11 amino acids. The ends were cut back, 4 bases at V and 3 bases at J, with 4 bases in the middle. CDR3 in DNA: TGTGCCAGCAGTGCTCGCTACGAGCAGTACTTC. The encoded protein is CASSARYEQYF.

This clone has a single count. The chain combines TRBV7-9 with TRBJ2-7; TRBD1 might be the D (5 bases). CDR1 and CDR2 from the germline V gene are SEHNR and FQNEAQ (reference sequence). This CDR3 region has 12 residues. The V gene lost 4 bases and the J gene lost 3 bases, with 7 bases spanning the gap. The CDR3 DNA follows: TGTGCCAGCAGCTCGACAGTCTACGAGCAGTACTTC. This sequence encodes CASSSTVYEQYF.

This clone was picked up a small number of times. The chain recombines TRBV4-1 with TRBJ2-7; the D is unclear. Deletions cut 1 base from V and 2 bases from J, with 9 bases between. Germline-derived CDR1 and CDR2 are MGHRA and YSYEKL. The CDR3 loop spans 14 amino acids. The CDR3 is CASSQVKSAYEQYF. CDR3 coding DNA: TGCGCCAGCAGCCAAGTGAAATCAGCCTACGAGCAGTACTTC.

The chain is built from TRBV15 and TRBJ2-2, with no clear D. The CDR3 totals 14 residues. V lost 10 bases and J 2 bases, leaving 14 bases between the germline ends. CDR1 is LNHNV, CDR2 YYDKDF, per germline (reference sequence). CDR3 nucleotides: TGTGCCATCCAGGACCTATCTAACACCGGGGAGCTGTTTTTT. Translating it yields CAIQDLSNTGELFF.

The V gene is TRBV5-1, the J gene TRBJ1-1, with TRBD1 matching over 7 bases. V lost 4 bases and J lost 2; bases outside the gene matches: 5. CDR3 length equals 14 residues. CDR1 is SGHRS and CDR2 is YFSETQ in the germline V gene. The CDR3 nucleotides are TGCGCCAGCAGCCTGGGACAGTACAACACTGAAGCTTTCTTT. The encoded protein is CASSLGQYNTEAFF.

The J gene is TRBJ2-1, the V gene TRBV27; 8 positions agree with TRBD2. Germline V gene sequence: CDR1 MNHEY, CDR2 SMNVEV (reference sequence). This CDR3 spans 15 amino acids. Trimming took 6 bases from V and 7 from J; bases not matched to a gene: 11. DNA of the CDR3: TGTGCCAGCAGGCCCATAGCGGGAATACGGAATGAGCAGTTCTTC. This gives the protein CASRPIAGIRNEQFF.

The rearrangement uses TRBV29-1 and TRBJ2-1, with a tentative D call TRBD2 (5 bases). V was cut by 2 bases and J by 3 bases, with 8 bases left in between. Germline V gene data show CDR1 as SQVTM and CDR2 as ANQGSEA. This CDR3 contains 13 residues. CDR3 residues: CSVERAGYNEQFF. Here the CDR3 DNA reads TGCAGCGTTGAAAGGGCGGGCTACAATGAGCAGTTCTTC.

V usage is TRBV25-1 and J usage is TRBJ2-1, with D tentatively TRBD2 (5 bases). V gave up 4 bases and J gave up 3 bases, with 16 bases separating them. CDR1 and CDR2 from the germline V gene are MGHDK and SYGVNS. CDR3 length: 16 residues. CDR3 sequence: CASSGPRRGIYNEQFF. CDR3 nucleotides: TGTGCCAGCAGTGGGCCCCGCAGAGGGATCTACAATGAGCAGTTCTTC.

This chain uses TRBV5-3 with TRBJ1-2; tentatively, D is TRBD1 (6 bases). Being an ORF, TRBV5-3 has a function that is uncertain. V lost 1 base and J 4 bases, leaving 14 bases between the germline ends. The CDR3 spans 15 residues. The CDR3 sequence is CARSLSPRTAYGYTF. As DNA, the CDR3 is TGTGCCAGAAGCTTGTCGCCCCGGACAGCCTATGGCTACACCTTC.

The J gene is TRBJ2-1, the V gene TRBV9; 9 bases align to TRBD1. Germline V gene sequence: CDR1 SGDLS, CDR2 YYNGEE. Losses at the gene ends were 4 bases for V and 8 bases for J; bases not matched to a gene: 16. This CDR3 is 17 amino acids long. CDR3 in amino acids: CASSPHSGWDREHEQFF. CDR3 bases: TGTGCCAGCAGCCCCCACAGTGGTTGGGACAGGGAACATGAGCAGTTCTTC. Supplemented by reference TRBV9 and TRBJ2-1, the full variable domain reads DSGVTQTPKHLITATGQRVTLRCSPRSGDLSVYWYQQSLDQGLQFLIQYYNGEERAKGNILERFSAQQFPDLHSELNLSSLELGDSALYFCASSPHSGWDREHEQFFGPGTRLTVL.

The CDR3 region is CASIPTGETNEKLFF. The CDR3 bases are TGTGCCAGCATCCCGACAGGGGAAACTAATGAAAAACTGTTTTTT. The chain couples TRBV28 to TRBJ1-4; the match to TRBD1 covers 8 bases. Losses at the gene ends were 7 bases for V and 1 base for J; bases not matched to a gene: 5. The CDR3 sequence is 15 residues long. CDR1 is MDHEN, CDR2 SYDVKM, per germline.

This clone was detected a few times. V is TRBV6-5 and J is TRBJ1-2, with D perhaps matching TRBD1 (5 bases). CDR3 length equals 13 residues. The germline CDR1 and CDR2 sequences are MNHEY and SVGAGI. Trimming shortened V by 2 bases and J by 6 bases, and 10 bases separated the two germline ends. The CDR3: CASSYSWTHGYTF. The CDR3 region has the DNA TGTGCCAGCAGTTACAGCTGGACACATGGCTACACCTTC.